One and the same sample provided the 3 T cell receptor beta chains below, sequenced in a study of CD8+CD57+ T cells in acquired aplastic anemia (dated by TCRdb to 2017 to 2018). Sequencing instrument: Illumina HiSeq 2000. TCR beta VDJ combination and CDR3 sequence profiling used genomic DNA as the template. TCRdb reran the public reads through fastp at Q25 and MiXCR, keeping productive beta chains. CDR3 protein duplicates are merged, each entry listing the most common genes and DNA. This sample holds about 160,000 distinct CDR3 sequences; over 70% were observed only once. Jointly, the top ten make up approximately 42% of the sample. Expansion of CD8+CD57+ cells had been shown by flow cytometry in the patients chosen for sequencing. The sequenced sample was sorted CD4+, CD8+, or CD8+CD57+ T cells (not recorded which) from PBMCs. These receptors were taken from a human donor with aplastic anemia.

The rearrangement links TRBV20-1 to TRBJ1-1; D possibly corresponds to TRBD1 (5 bases). The CDR3 has 16 amino acids. From germline, CDR1 is DFQATT and CDR2 SNEGSKA (reference sequence). V was clipped by 3 bases and J by 4 bases, with 21 bases between them. The CDR3 region is CSASIAGVHGGTEAFF. As DNA, the CDR3 is TGCAGTGCTAGCATAGCAGGAGTGCATGGGGGCACTGAAGCTTTCTTT.

In its sample, this clonotype was seen a few times. The chain uses TRBV5-1 and TRBJ2-6; D gene unclear. Germline V gene data show CDR1 as SGHRS and CDR2 as YFSETQ. The V end lost 6 bases, the J end lost 2 bases, and 6 bases lay between the germline ends. This CDR3 is built from 13 residues. CDR3 sequence: CASIAPGANVLTF. CDR3 nucleotides: TGCGCCAGCATTGCCCCTGGGGCCAACGTCCTGACTTTC.

The rearrangement joins TRBV7-3 to TRBJ2-1; 9 nucleotides match TRBD1. The germline CDR1 and CDR2 sequences are SGHTA and FQGTGA. The CDR3 is 12 residues long. V shed 6 bases, J shed 9 bases, and the junction held 3 bases outside the gene matches. For the CDR3, the DNA is TGTGCCAGCAGGGGGACAGGGTCTGAGCAGTTCTTC. Protein: CASRGTGSEQFF.